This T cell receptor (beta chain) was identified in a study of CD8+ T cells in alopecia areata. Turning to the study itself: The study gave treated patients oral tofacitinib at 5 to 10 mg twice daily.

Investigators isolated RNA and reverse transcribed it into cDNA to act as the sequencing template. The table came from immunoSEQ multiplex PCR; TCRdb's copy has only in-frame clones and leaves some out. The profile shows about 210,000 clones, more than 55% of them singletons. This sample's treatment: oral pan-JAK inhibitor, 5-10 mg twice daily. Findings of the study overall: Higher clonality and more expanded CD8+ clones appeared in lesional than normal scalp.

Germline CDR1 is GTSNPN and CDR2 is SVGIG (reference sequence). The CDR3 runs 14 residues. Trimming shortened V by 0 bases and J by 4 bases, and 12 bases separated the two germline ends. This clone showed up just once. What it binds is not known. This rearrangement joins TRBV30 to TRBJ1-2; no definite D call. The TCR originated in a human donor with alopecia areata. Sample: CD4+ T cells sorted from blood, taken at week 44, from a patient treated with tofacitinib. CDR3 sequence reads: CAWSVSRTTYGYTF. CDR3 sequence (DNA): TGTGCCTGGAGTGTTAGTCGGACCACCTATGGCTACACCTTC.